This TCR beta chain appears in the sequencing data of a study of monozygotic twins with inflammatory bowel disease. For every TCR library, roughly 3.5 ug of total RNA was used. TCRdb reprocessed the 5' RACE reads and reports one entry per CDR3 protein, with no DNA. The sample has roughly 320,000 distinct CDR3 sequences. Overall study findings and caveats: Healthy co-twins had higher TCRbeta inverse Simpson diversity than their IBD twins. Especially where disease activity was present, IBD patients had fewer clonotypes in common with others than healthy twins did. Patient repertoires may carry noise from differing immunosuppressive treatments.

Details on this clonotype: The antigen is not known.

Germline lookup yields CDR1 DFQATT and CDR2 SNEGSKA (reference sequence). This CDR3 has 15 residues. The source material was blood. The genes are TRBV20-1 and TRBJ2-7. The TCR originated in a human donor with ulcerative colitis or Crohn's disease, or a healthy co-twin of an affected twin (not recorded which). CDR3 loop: CSAIDRRGVSYEQYF.